This TCR beta chain appears in the sequencing data of a study of cytomegalovirus exposure and HLA in healthy donors. Those who donated were healthy bone marrow donors. It was with 60 Vbeta and 13 Jbeta primers that the PCR ran. Using immunoSEQ multiplex PCR, the repertoire was profiled, and TCRdb retains in-frame clones only, with some absent. The sample lists some 240,000 clones; over 90% were seen once. Study-level results: Because they were indistinguishable, some V segments, including TRBV6-2 and TRBV6-3, were excluded. One variant, a missense change in DCLRE1C, was linked in a later analysis to TCR beta V- and J-gene trimming. The study recorded 150 to 200 TCR beta chains that were cytomegalovirus-associated.

As regards this clone: The antigen is undetermined.

This CDR3 spans 13 amino acids. Germline CDR1 reads SGHDT; CDR2 reads YYEEEE. Trimming removed 3 bases at V and 6 bases at J, with 12 bases between. The TCR originated in a girl aged 2-9 years in good health and CMV-seronegative. Sequencing input: PBMCs. The rearrangement uses TRBV5-6 and TRBJ1-2, with D possibly being TRBD1 (5 bases). The CDR3 bases are TGTGCCAGCAGCTCCCCTTGGACACATGGCTACACCTTC. It translates to CASSSPWTHGYTF.